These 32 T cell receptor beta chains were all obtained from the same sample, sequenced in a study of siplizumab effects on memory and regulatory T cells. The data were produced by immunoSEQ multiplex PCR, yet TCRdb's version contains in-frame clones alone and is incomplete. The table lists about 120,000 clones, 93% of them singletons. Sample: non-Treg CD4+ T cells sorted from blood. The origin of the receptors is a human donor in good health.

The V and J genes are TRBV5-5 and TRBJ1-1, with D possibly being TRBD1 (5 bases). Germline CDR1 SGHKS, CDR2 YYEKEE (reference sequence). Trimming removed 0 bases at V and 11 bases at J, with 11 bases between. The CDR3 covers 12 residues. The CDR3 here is CASSLDPWGAFF. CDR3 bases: TGTGCCAGCAGCTTGGATCCGTGGGGGGCTTTCTTT.

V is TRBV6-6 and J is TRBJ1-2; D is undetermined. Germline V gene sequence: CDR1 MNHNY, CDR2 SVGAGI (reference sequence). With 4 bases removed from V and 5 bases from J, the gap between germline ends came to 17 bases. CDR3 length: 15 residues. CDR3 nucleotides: TGTGCCAGCAGTTCATCACGGGATCCTGCTTATGGCTACACCTTC. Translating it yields CASSSSRDPAYGYTF.

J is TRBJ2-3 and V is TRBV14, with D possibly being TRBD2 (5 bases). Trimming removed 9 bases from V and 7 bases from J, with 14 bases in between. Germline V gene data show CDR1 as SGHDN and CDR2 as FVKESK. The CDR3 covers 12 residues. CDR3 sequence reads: CASGLGENTQYF. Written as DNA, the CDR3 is TGTGCCAGTGGACTTGGGGAGAATACGCAGTATTTT. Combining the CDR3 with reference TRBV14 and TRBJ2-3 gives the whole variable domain EAGVTQFPSHSVIEKGQTVTLRCDPISGHDNLYWYRRVMGKEIKFLLHFVKESKQDESGMPNNRFLAERTGGTYSTLKVQPAELEDSGVYFCASGLGENTQYFGPGTRLTVL.

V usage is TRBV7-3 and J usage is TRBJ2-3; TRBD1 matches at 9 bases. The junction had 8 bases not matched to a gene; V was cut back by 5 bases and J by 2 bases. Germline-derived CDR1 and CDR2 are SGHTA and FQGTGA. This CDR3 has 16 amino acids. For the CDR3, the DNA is TGTGCCAGCAGCGTCTACCGGGACAGGGTCACAGATACGCAGTATTTT. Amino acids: CASSVYRDRVTDTQYF.

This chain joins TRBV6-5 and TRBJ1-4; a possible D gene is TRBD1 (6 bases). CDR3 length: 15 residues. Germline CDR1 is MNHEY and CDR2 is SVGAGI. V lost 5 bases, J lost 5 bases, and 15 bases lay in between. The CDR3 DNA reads TGTGCCAGCAGTCACACGACAGGTTGGAATGAAAAACTGTTTTTT. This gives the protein CASSHTTGWNEKLFF.

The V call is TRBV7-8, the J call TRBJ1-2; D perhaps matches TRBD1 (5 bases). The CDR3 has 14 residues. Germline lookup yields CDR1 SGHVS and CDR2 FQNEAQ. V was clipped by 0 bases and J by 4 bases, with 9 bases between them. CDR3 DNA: TGTGCCAGCAGCTTAGCGAGGGGTAGCTATGGCTACACCTTC. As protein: CASSLARGSYGYTF.

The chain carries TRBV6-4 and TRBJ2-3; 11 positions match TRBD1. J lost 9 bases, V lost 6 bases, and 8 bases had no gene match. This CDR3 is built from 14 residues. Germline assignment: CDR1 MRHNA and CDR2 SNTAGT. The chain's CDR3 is CASRQDRGRWTQYF. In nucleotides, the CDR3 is TGTGCCAGCAGACAGGACAGGGGGCGGTGGACGCAGTATTTT.

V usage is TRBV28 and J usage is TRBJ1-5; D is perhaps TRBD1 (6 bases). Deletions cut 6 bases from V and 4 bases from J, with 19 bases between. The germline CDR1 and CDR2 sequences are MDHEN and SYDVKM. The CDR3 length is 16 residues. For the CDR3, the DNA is TGTGCCAGCAGGACCCTAGGAACCCAGGGGAATCAGCCCCAGCATTTT. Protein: CASRTLGTQGNQPQHF.

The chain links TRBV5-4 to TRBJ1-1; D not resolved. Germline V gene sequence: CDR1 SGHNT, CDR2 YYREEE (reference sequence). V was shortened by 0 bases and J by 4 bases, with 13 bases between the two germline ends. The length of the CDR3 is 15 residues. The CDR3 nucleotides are TGTGCCAGCAGCTTGGAGGCAGCCATGGTCACTGAAGCTTTCTTT. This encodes CASSLEAAMVTEAFF.

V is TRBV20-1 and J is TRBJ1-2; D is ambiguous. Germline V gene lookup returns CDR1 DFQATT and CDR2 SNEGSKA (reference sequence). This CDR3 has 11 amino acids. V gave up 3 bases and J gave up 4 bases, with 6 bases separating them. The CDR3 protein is CSARGSYGYTF. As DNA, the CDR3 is TGCAGTGCTAGGGGCAGCTATGGCTACACCTTC.

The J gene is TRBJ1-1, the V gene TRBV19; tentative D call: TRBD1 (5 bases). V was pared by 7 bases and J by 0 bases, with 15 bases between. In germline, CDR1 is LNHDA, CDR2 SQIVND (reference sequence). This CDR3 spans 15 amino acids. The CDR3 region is CASTERGPMNTEAFF. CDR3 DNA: TGTGCCAGTACGGAGCGGGGACCAATGAACACTGAAGCTTTCTTT.

As DNA, the CDR3 is TGTGCCAGCAGCCAGACAGGGCGCACAGATACGCAGTATTTT. This gives the protein CASSQTGRTDTQYF. The rearrangement uses TRBV7-6 and TRBJ2-3; 7 bases agree with TRBD1. This CDR3 has 14 amino acids. Germline CDR1 reads SGHVS; CDR2 reads FNYEAQ. J gave up 1 base and V 5 bases, and 3 bases lay outside the gene matches.

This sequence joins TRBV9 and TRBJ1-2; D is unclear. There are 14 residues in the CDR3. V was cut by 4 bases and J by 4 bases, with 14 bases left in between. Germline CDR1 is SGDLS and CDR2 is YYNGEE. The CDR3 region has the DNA TGTGCCAGCAGCCAAGGAGGCCCCGGCTATGGCTACACCTTC. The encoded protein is CASSQGGPGYGYTF.

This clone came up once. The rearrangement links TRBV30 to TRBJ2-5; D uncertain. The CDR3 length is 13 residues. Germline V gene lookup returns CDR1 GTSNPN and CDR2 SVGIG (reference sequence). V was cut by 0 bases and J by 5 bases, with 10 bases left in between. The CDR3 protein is CAWSVQFSETQYF. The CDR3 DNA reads TGTGCCTGGAGTGTACAGTTTTCCGAGACCCAGTACTTC.

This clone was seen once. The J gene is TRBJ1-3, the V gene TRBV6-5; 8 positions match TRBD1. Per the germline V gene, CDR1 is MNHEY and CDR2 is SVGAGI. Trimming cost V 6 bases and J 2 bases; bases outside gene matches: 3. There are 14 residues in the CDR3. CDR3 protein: CASRRTGTGNTIYF. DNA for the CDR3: TGTGCCAGCAGACGGACAGGGACTGGAAACACCATATATTTT.

This CDR3 reads CASSSWGGILLNEQFF. In nucleotides, the CDR3 is TGTGCCAGCAGCTCATGGGGGGGTATCTTGTTGAATGAGCAGTTCTTC. The genes are TRBV5-4 and TRBJ2-1, with 7 bases that match TRBD2. The CDR3 covers 16 residues. The J segment lost 7 bases and the V segment lost 3 bases, leaving 13 bases of the junction unmatched. Per the germline V gene, CDR1 is SGHNT and CDR2 is YYREEE (reference sequence).

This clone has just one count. CDR3 in amino acids: CASSAGQGSFNTIYF. The CDR3, as DNA: TGTGCCAGCAGCGCCGGACAGGGGTCCTTCAACACCATATATTTT. V is TRBV9 and J is TRBJ1-3; 9 nucleotides line up with TRBD1. CDR1 is SGDLS, CDR2 YYNGEE, per germline. CDR3 length equals 15 residues. The ends lost 3 bases at V and 7 bases at J; junction bases unmatched: 8.

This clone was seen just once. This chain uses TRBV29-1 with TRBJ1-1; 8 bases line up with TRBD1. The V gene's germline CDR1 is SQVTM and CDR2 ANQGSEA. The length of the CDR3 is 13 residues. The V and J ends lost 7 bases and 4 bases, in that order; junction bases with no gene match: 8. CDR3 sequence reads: CSAMTGVSTEAFF. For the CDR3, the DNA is TGCAGCGCAATGACAGGGGTCAGCACTGAAGCTTTCTTT.

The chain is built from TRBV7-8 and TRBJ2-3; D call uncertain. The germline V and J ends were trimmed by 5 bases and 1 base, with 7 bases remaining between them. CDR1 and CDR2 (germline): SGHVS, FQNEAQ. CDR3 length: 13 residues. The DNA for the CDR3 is TGTGCCAGCAGCCCCCCAGGCACAGATACGCAGTATTTT. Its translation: CASSPPGTDTQYF.

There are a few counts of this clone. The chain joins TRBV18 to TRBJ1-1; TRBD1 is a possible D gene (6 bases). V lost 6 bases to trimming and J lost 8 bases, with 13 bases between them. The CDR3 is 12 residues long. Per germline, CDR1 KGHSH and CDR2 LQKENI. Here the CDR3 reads CASSPDSSEAFF. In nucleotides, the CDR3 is TGTGCCAGCTCCCCGGACAGTTCGGAAGCTTTCTTT. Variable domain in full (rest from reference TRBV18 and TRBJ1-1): NAGVMQNPRHLVRRRGQEARLRCSPMKGHSHVYWYRQLPEEGLKFMVYLQKENIIDESGMPKERFSAEFPKEGPSILRIQQVVRGDSAAYFCASSPDSSEAFFGQGTRLTVV.

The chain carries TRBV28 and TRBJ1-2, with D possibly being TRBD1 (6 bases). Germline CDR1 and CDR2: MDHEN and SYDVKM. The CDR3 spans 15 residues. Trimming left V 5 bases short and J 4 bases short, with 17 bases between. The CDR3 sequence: CASSPRTVSIYGYTF. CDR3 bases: TGTGCCAGCAGTCCCCGGACAGTCTCCATCTATGGCTACACCTTC.

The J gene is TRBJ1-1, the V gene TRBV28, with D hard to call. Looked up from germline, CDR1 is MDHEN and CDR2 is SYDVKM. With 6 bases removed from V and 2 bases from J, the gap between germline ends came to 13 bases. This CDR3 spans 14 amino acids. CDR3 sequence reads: CASRWAVSNTEAFF. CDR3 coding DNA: TGTGCCAGCAGGTGGGCCGTTAGCAACACTGAAGCTTTCTTT.

CDR3 residues: CASRAPRVNTEAFF. Written as DNA, the CDR3 is TGTGCCAGCAGAGCCCCGAGGGTTAACACTGAAGCTTTCTTT. The genes are TRBV27 and TRBJ1-1; unclear D gene. V lost 6 bases and J 2 bases, leaving 13 bases between the germline ends. This CDR3 contains 14 residues. Per the germline V gene, CDR1 is MNHEY and CDR2 is SMNVEV (reference sequence).

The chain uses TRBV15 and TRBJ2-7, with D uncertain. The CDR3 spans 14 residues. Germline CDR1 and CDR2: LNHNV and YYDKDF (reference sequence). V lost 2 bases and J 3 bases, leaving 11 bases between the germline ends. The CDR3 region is CATSRQALNYEQYF. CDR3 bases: TGTGCCACCAGCAGACAGGCGCTAAACTACGAGCAGTACTTC.

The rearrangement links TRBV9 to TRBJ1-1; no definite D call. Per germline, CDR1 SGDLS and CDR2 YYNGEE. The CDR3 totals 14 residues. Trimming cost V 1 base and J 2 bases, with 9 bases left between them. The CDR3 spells CASSVSPFNTEAFF. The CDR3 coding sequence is TGTGCCAGCAGCGTATCCCCATTTAACACTGAAGCTTTCTTT. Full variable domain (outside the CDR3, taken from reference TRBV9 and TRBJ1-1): DSGVTQTPKHLITATGQRVTLRCSPRSGDLSVYWYQQSLDQGLQFLIQYYNGEERAKGNILERFSAQQFPDLHSELNLSSLELGDSALYFCASSVSPFNTEAFFGQGTRLTVV.

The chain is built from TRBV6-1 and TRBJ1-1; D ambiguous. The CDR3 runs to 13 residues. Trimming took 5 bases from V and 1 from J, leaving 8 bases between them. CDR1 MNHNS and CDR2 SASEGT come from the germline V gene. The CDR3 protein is CASSLHENTEAFF. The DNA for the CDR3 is TGTGCCAGCAGTCTACATGAGAACACTGAAGCTTTCTTT.

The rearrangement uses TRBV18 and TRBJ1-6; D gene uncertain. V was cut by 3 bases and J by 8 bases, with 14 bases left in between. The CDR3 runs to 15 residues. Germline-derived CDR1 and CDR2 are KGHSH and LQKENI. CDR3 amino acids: CASSPETREDSPLHF. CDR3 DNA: TGTGCCAGCTCACCCGAGACTAGGGAGGATTCACCCCTCCACTTT.

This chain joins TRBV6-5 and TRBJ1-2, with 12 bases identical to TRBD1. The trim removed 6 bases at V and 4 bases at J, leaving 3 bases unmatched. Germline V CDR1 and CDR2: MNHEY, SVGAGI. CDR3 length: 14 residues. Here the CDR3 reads CASRGQGASYGYTF. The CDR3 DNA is TGTGCCAGCAGGGGACAGGGGGCGAGCTATGGCTACACCTTC.

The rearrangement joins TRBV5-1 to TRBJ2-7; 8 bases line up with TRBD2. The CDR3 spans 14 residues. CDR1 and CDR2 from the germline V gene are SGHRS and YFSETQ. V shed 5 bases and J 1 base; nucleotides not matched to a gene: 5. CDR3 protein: CASRLSSGSYEQYF. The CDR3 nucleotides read TGCGCCAGCAGGCTTTCTAGCGGGTCCTACGAGCAGTACTTC.

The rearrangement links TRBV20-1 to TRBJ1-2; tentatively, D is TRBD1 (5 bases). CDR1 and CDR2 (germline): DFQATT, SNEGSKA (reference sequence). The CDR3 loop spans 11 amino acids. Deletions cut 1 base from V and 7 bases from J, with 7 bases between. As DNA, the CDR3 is TGCAGTGCTAGAGGGGGCTTTGGCTACACCTTC. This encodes CSARGGFGYTF.

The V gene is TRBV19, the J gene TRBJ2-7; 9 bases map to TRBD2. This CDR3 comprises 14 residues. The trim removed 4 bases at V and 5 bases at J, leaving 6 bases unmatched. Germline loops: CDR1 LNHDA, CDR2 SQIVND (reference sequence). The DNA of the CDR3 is TGTGCCAGTAGTAGGCGGGGGGGCGACAACGAGCAGTACTTC. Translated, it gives CASSRRGGDNEQYF.

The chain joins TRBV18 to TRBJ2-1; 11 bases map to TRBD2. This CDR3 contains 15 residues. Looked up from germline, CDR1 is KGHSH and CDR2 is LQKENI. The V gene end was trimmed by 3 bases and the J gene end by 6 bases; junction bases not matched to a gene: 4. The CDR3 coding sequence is TGTGCCAGCTCACCGGTTAGCGGGGGGGCCAATGAGCAGTTCTTC. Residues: CASSPVSGGANEQFF.